The present entry profiles one TCR beta chain with its context. Its antigen remains unknown. This entry is derived from a study of cytomegalovirus exposure and HLA in healthy donors. Study-wide results and caveats: The authors assumed roughly uniform sequencing depth across donors for presence/absence analyses.

The CDR3 extends over 15 amino acids. The germline V gene has CDR1 SGHTS and CDR2 YDEGEE. V lost 0 bases to trimming and J lost 0 bases, with 9 bases between them. The PCR contained 60 Vbeta and 13 Jbeta primers. Generated by immunoSEQ multiplex PCR, the TCRdb table keeps only in-frame clones and is missing some. The table has over 150,000 clones, more than 60% seen once. Whereas donors were nominally healthy upon sampling, unrecorded immune exposures were probable. This TCR was recovered from a woman aged 25 to 39 in good health and CMV-seropositive. This sequence joins TRBV5-8 and TRBJ1-2; TRBD1 might be the D (5 bases). Input material: PBMCs. CDR3 sequence reads: CASSLGDSPNYGYTF. In DNA form, the CDR3 reads TGTGCCAGCAGCTTGGGCGACAGCCCTAACTATGGCTACACCTTC.